This T cell receptor beta chain stems from a study of blood T cell repertoires in COVID-19. Looking at the study overall: Samples of COVID-19 (acute and convalescent) were obtained from the United States, Italy and Spain. The cDNA or gDNA used as material had been derived from T cells, B-cell-depleted T cells, or PBMCs.

Participant age was roughly 18 to 95 years, and participants resided in roughly 25 US areas. Which cohort a participant joined came from the clinical history participants gave. Clones were sequenced by immunoSEQ multiplex PCR, and TCRdb holds only the in-frame ones, with some missing. The table lists around 230,000 clones, approximately 90% of them singletons. The clonotype was recovered from a woman aged 35 to 49 with acute COVID-19. Sequencing was done on a sample of PBMCs or T cells enriched from blood (not recorded which).

The CDR3 is CASSALAGGNNEQFF. The CDR3, as DNA: TGTGCCAGCAGTGCACTAGCGGGGGGGAACAATGAGCAGTTCTTC. The chain recombines TRBV2 with TRBJ2-1, with 13 bases that match TRBD2. This CDR3 contains 15 residues. Germline V lookup: CDR1 SNHLY, CDR2 FYNNEI. After removal of 4 bases from V and 5 bases from J, the junction contained 2 bases not matched to a gene.